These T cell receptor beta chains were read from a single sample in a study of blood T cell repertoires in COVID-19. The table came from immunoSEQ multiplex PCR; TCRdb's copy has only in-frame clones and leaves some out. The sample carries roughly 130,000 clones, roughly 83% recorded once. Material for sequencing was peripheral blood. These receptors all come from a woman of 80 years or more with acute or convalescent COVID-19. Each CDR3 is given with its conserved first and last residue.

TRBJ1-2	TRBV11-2	CASSARTGIGYTF
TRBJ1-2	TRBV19	CASSSTSRDRAHGYTF
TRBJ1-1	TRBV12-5	CASGFRQPLNTEAFF
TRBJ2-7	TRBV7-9	CASSLALTGTGYEQYF
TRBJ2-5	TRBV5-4	CASSLEASGVAYQETQYF
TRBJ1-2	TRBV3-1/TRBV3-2	CASSDGSNYGYTF
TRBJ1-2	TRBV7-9	CASSSLDRASYYGYTF
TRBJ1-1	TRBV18	CASSLGQGNSLTEAFF
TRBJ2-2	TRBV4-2	CASSQETGGTGELFF
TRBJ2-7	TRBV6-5	CASRRGQGDDYEQYF
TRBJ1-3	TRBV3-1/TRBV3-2	CASSQDFGLYTIYF
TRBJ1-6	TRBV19	CASSIRTGFDNEQFKALHF
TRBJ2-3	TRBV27	CASRTWGQADTQYF
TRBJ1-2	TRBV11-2	CASSWRGQGSGGYTF
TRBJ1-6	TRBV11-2	CASSLAGRGGSPLHF
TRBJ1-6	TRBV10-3	CAMGGRNSPLHF
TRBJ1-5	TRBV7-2	CASSLRQGAGQPQHF
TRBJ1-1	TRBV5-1	CASSLTSGTGAMVAFF
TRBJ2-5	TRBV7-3	CASSSAGGYQETQYF
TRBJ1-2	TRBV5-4	CASSSTGSGYGYTF
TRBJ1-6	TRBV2	CASSATASGAPLHF
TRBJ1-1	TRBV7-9	CASSLGGGAEAFF
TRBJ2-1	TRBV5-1	CASSPEGIRHEQFF
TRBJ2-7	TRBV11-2	CASSLLAGGDEQYF
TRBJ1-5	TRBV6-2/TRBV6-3	CASNPWGDYQPQHF
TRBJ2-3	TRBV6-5	CASSLTGALTDTQYF